The present entry profiles one T cell receptor (beta chain) with its context. From germline, CDR1 is SGDLS and CDR2 YYNGEE. V gave up 6 bases and J gave up 9 bases, with 27 bases separating them. The CDR3 has 16 amino acids. The data derive from a study of blood T cell repertoires in COVID-19. The table came from immunoSEQ multiplex PCR; TCRdb's copy has only in-frame clones and leaves some out. The data show 150,000 to 190,000 clones, 76% seen once. The source of this sequence is a woman of 80 years or more with acute or convalescent COVID-19. Sequencing was done on a sample of peripheral blood. The V and J genes are TRBV9 and TRBJ2-5; D possibly corresponds to TRBD1 (6 bases). CDR3 region: CASNPDSGTFGRPQYF. The CDR3 nucleotides are TGTGCCAGCAACCCCGACAGTGGGACATTTGGGAGACCCCAGTACTTC.